Below, 6 T cell receptor beta chains from the same sample are listed, as sequenced in a study of T cell changes during pregnancy in multiple sclerosis. The protocol was immunoSEQ multiplex PCR, while the TCRdb copy is restricted to in-frame clones and leaves out a portion. The data show over 90,000 clones, roughly 90% seen once. The material sequenced was peripheral blood, taken before pregnancy. These receptors were taken from a female donor with multiple sclerosis, enrolled in a pregnancy study.

The chain carries TRBV9 and TRBJ1-2; 12 bases are shared with TRBD1. The ends lost 0 bases at V and 4 bases at J; junction bases unmatched: 7. CDR3 size: 17 residues. Germline assignment: CDR1 SGDLS and CDR2 YYNGEE. In nucleotides, the CDR3 is TGTGCCAGCAGCGTAGGGGACAGGGGGCTAGGCGTCTATGGCTACACCTTC. Translation: CASSVGDRGLGVYGYTF. Filled out from reference TRBV9 and TRBJ1-2, the complete variable domain reads DSGVTQTPKHLITATGQRVTLRCSPRSGDLSVYWYQQSLDQGLQFLIQYYNGEERAKGNILERFSAQQFPDLHSELNLSSLELGDSALYFCASSVGDRGLGVYGYTFGSGTRLTVV.

The rearrangement uses TRBV9 and TRBJ2-3; 8 nucleotides agree with TRBD2. The V and J ends lost 0 bases and 6 bases, in that order; junction bases with no gene match: 3. Looked up from germline, CDR1 is SGDLS and CDR2 is YYNGEE. This CDR3 has 14 amino acids. CDR3 amino acids: CASSVAGGHDTQYF. CDR3 DNA sequence: TGTGCCAGCAGCGTAGCGGGGGGGCATGATACGCAGTATTTT.

This clone was seen a single time. V gene TRBV7-3 combines with J gene TRBJ2-7; 7 positions match TRBD1. Germline loops: CDR1 SGHTA, CDR2 FQGTGA. With V trimmed by 5 bases and J by 6 bases, 7 bases remained unmatched. This CDR3 comprises 13 residues. The CDR3 here is CASSQTGTGEQYF. The CDR3 bases are TGTGCCAGCAGCCAGACAGGGACCGGCGAGCAGTACTTC.

This clone was recorded only once. The chain uses TRBV27 and TRBJ1-2, with TRBD1 matching 8 bases. V trimming: 6 bases; J trimming: 3 bases; junction bases outside the gene matches: 6. Looked up from germline, CDR1 is MNHEY and CDR2 is SMNVEV (reference sequence). The CDR3 has 14 residues. In nucleotides, the CDR3 is TGTGCCAGCAGCGGCAGGGGGCGATACTATGGCTACACCTTC. This sequence encodes CASSGRGRYYGYTF.

The J gene is TRBJ2-1, the V gene TRBV6-4; 10 bases match TRBD1. CDR1 and CDR2 from the germline V gene are MRHNA and SNTAGT. CDR3 length equals 17 residues. V shed 6 bases and J 5 bases; nucleotides not matched to a gene: 13. The CDR3 DNA reads as TGTGCCAGCAGCAGCACATTCCGGGACAGGGGTAACAATGAGCAGTTCTTC. It specifies CASSSTFRDRGNNEQFF.

The rearrangement uses TRBV19 and TRBJ2-7; possibly TRBD1 for D (6 bases). V lost 6 bases and J 4 bases, leaving 19 bases between the germline ends. This CDR3 is 15 amino acids long. The germline V gene has CDR1 LNHDA and CDR2 SQIVND (reference sequence). The CDR3 protein is CASSSARGWGYEQYF. For the CDR3, the DNA is TGTGCCAGTAGCTCAGCCAGGGGTTGGGGGTACGAGCAGTACTTC.